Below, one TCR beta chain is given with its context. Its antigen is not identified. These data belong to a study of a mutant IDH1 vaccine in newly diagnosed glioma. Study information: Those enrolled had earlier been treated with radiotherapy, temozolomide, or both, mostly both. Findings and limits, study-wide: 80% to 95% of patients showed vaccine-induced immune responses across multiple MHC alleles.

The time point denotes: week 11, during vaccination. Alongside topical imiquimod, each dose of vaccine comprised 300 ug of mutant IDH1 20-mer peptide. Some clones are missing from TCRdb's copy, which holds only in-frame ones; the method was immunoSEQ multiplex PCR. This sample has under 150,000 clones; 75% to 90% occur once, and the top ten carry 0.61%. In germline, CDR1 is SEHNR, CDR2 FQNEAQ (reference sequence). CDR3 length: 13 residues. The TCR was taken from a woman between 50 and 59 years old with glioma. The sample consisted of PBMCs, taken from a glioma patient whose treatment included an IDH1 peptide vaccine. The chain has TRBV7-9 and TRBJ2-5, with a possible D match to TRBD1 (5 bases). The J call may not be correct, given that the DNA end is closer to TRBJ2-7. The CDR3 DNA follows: TGTGCCAGCAGCTTACAGGGTGCCTACGAGCAGTACTTC. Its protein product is CASSLQGAYEQYF.